The sequence of this T cell receptor (beta chain) was determined in a study of PD-1 blockade in classical Hodgkin lymphoma. Looking at the study overall: Treatment was intravenous nivolumab, 3 mg/kg every 2 weeks, until progression. The study's findings and limits: Why the repertoires differ is still unclear, perhaps disease activity or prior therapy. By C4D1, diversity of CD4+ TCRs had risen significantly, whereas that of CD8+ TCRs had not. Exclusion removed patients who began nivolumab under 1 year after ASCT.

Regarding this clone: Its antigen remains unidentified.

The V gene's germline CDR1 is GTSNPN and CDR2 SVGIG (reference sequence). V shed 5 bases and J shed 5 bases, with 18 bases lying between them. The CDR3 loop spans 14 amino acids. Assay: immunoSEQ multiplex PCR; the TCRdb copy retains only in-frame clones and omits some. The sample contains approximately 44,000 clones, 70% to 80% of which appear only once. Every patient had relapsed following autologous stem cell transplantation, and cohorts differed in brentuximab vedotin exposure. This TCR came from a human donor with classical Hodgkin lymphoma. The sample consisted of peripheral blood mononuclear cells (PBMCs), taken at baseline. The genes are TRBV30 and TRBJ1-2, with D possibly TRBD1 on 6 matching bases. The CDR3 sequence is CAWRGGGLRYGYTF. In nucleotides, the CDR3 is TGTGCCTGGCGAGGGGGGGGCCTAAGATATGGCTACACCTTC.